The 11 T cell receptor beta chains below were found in one sample sequenced in a study of blood T cell repertoires in COVID-19. Profiling relied on immunoSEQ multiplex PCR, and the TCRdb table lists in-frame clones only, not all of them. The repertoire holds some 250,000 clones, with roughly 79% as singletons. Sequenced material: peripheral blood. The receptors derive from a woman aged 60-75 years with active or convalescent COVID-19.

This sequence joins TRBV19 and TRBJ1-2, with D possibly matching TRBD1 (5 bases). Germline assignment: CDR1 LNHDA and CDR2 SQIVND (reference sequence). V dropped 1 base and J dropped 4 bases, with 10 bases sitting between them. The CDR3 consists of 14 residues. The CDR3 DNA follows: TGTGCCAGTAGTATAGGTGCAGGGTTCTATGGCTACACCTTC. It codes for CASSIGAGFYGYTF.

V and J are TRBV19 and TRBJ1-5; no firm D call. The V gene's germline CDR1 is LNHDA and CDR2 SQIVND (reference sequence). Trimming cost V 5 bases and J 6 bases, with 11 bases left between them. CDR3 length equals 13 residues. In DNA, the CDR3 is TGTGCCAGTAGTCTTGAAGGCGGTCAGCCCCAGCATTTT. This codes for CASSLEGGQPQHF.

This clone was seen a handful of times. The chain is built from TRBV7-9 and TRBJ1-1, with a weak D call TRBD1 (5 bases). The germline CDR1 and CDR2 sequences are SEHNR and FQNEAQ (reference sequence). The length of the CDR3 is 15 residues. V gave up 5 bases and J gave up 7 bases, with 20 bases separating them. CDR3 sequence (DNA): TGTGCCAGCAGCCACACGCGGGGCTCGGGGGTTGAAGCTTTCTTT. Translation: CASSHTRGSGVEAFF.

This chain links TRBV5-6 with TRBJ2-7; TRBD1 matches 10 bases. Germline CDR1 is SGHDT and CDR2 is YYEEEE. This CDR3 comprises 15 residues. J gave up 0 bases and V 3 bases, and 3 bases lay outside the gene matches. The CDR3 region has the DNA TGTGCCAGCAGCTGGGGACAGGGGTCCTCCTACGAGCAGTACTTC. Its protein product is CASSWGQGSSYEQYF.

This clone was observed a handful of times. The rearrangement joins TRBV30 to TRBJ1-2, with a weak D call TRBD1 (5 bases). Germline V CDR1 and CDR2: GTSNPN, SVGIG (reference sequence). V lost 2 bases and J lost 2, with 12 bases in between. There are 14 residues in the CDR3. This CDR3 reads CAWSTFGGNYGYTF. The CDR3 bases are TGTGCCTGGAGTACCTTCGGGGGAAACTATGGCTACACCTTC.

The V call is TRBV4-3, the J call TRBJ2-7; 9 nucleotides match TRBD2. CDR3 length: 16 residues. The germline gives CDR1 LGHNA, CDR2 YSLEER. V was clipped by 2 bases and J by 10 bases; unmatched bases: 15. The CDR3 is CASSQTTGYLAGNQYF. In DNA, the CDR3 is TGCGCCAGCAGCCAAACGACAGGGTATCTAGCGGGGAACCAGTACTTC.

V and J are TRBV11-3 and TRBJ2-1, with D possibly matching TRBD2 (6 bases). Germline V gives CDR1 SGHNT, CDR2 YENEEA. This CDR3 has 15 amino acids. V was shortened by 2 bases and J by 8 bases, with 16 bases between the two germline ends. The CDR3 sequence is CASSLRSGRLHEQFF. In DNA, the CDR3 is TGTGCCAGCAGCTTAAGGAGTGGGAGGCTCCATGAGCAGTTCTTC.

The V and J genes are TRBV4-2 and TRBJ2-7; D not certain. The CDR3 is 12 amino acids. Trimming removed 5 bases at V and 4 bases at J, with 9 bases between. Germline CDR1 and CDR2: LGHNA and YNFKEQ. The CDR3 bases are TGTGCCAGCAGCGCGACACGTTACGAGCAGTACTTC. The encoded protein is CASSATRYEQYF.

J is TRBJ2-1 and V is TRBV29-1; TRBD1 matches 8 bases. The CDR3 runs 14 residues. Germline CDR1 SQVTM, CDR2 ANQGSEA. Losses at the gene ends were 4 bases for V and 1 base for J; bases not matched to a gene: 3. The CDR3 region has the DNA TGCAGCGTTGTATACAGGGGGTCCTACAATGAGCAGTTCTTC. Its protein is CSVVYRGSYNEQFF.

This clone has a handful of counts. The CDR3 loop is CASSSGDSRDTEAFF. CDR3 bases: TGTGCCAGCAGCTCAGGCGACAGTAGGGACACTGAAGCTTTCTTT. The gene calls are TRBV11-3 and TRBJ1-1; a possible D gene is TRBD1 (5 bases). CDR3 size: 15 residues. The V end lost 4 bases, the J end lost 3 bases, and 15 bases lay between the germline ends. Germline values: CDR1 SGHNT, CDR2 YENEEA.

J is TRBJ1-1 and V is TRBV28; 7 positions match TRBD1. CDR1 is MDHEN, CDR2 SYDVKM, per germline. The CDR3 length is 16 residues. V shed 2 bases, J shed 5 bases, and the junction held 11 bases outside the gene matches. As DNA, the CDR3 is TGTGCCAGCAGTTTAAGGGCAGGGGGAAGTTGGACTGAAGCTTTCTTT. This codes for CASSLRAGGSWTEAFF.